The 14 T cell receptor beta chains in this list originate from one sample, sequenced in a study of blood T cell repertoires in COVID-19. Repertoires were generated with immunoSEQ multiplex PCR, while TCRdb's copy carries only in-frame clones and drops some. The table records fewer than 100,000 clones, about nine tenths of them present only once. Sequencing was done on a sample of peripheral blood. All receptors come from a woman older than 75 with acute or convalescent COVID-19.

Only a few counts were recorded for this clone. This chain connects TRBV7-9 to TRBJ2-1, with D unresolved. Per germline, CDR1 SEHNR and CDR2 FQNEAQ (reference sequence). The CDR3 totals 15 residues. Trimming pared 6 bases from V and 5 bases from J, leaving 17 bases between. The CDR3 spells CASSPTTWAHNEQFF. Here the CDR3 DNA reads TGTGCCAGCAGTCCTACGACCTGGGCCCACAATGAGCAGTTCTTC.

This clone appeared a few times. CDR3: CATSSDRDYEQYF. The DNA for the CDR3 is TGTGCCACCAGCTCGGACAGGGACTACGAGCAGTACTTC. The chain carries TRBV15 and TRBJ2-7, with 8 bases matching TRBD1. The CDR3 runs to 13 residues. Germline lookup yields CDR1 LNHNV and CDR2 YYDKDF (reference sequence). V lost 5 bases, J lost 3 bases, and 3 bases stayed unmatched.

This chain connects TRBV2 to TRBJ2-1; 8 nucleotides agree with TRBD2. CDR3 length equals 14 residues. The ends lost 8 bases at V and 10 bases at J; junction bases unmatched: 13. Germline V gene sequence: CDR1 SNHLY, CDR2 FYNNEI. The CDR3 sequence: CASFAGGFSGEQFF. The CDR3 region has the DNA TGTGCCAGCTTCGCGGGAGGATTTTCCGGGGAGCAGTTCTTC.

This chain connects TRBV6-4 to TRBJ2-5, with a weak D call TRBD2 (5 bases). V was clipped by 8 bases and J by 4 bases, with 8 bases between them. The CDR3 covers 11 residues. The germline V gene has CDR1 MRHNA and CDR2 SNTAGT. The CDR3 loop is CASGESETQYF. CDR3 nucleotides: TGTGCCAGCGGGGAGTCAGAGACCCAGTACTTC.

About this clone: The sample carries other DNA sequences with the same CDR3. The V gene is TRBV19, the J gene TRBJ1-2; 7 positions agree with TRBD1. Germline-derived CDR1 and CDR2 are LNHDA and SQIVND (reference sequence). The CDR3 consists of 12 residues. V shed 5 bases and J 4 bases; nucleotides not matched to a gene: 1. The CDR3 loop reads CASSRDSYGYTF. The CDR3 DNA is TGTGCCAGTAGTCGGGACAGCTATGGCTACACCTTC.

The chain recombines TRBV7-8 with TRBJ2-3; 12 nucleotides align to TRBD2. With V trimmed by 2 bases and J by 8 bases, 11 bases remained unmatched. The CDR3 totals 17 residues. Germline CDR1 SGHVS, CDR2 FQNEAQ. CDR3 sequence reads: CASSLSSASGRVGTQYF. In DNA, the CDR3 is TGTGCCAGCAGCTTAAGCTCAGCTAGCGGGAGGGTGGGTACGCAGTATTTT.

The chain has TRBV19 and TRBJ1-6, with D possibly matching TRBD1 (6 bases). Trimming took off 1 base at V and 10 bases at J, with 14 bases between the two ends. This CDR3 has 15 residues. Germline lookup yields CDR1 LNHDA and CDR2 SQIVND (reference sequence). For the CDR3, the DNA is TGTGCCAGTAGTATAGTTACAGGGCCTAAGTCACCCCTCCACTTT. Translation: CASSIVTGPKSPLHF.

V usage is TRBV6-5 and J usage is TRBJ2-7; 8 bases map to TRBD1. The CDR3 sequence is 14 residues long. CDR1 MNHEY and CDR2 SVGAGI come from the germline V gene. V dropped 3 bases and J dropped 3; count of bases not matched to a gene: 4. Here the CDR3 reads CASSYDRGLYEQYF. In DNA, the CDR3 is TGTGCCAGCAGTTATGACAGGGGCCTCTACGAGCAGTACTTC.

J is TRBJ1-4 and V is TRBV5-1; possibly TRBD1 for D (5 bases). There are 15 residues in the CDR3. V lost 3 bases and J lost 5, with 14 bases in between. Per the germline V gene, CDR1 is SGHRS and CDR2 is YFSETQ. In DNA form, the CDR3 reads TGCGCCAGCAGCTCCTCCGGGGCGGGGAATGAAAAACTGTTTTTT. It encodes CASSSSGAGNEKLFF.

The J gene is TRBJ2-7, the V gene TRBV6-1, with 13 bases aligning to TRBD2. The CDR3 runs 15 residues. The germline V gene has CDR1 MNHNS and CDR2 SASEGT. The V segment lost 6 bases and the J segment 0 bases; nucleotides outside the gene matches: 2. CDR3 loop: CASSRTSGSSYEQYF. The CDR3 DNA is TGTGCCAGCAGCAGGACTAGCGGGAGCTCCTACGAGCAGTACTTC.

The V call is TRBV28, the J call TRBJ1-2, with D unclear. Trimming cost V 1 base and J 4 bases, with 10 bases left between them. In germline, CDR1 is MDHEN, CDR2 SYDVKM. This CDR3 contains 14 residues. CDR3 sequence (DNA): TGTGCCAGCAGTTTATATCGGGGTAGCTATGGCTACACCTTC. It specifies CASSLYRGSYGYTF.

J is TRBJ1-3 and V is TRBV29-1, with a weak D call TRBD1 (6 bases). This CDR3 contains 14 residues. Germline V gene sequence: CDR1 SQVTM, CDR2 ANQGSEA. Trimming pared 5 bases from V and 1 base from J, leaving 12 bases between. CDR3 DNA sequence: TGCAGCGTTCACACGACAGGATCTGGAAACACCATATATTTT. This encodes CSVHTTGSGNTIYF.

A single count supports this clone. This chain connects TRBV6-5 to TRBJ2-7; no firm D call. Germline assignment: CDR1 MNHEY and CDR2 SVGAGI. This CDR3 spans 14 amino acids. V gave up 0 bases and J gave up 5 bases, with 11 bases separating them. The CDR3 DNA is TGTGCCAGCAGTTACTCGGGCAGAAATAACGAGCAGTACTTC. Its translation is CASSYSGRNNEQYF.

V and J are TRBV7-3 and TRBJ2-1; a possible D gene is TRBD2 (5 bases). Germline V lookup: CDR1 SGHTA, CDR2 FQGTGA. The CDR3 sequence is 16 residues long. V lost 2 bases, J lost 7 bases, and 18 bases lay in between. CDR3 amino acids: CASSLVGLAVGNEQFF. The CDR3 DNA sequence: TGTGCCAGCAGCTTAGTTGGGCTAGCCGTAGGTAATGAGCAGTTCTTC.